The sequence of this T cell receptor (beta chain) was determined in a study of blood T cells in healthy people across ages (dated by TCRdb to about 2015). In the study overall: Template switching captured roughly one uniquely barcoded TCR beta cDNA molecule per two T cells in model experiments. Using the same blood draw, the study looked at two additional independent replicas of 1 million unique cDNA reads for two donors, one aged 18 to 29 and the other aged 80 or older. The donors were split into four age groups: young (average 16 years), middle-aged (39), aged (62) and long-lived (approximately 80). The study measured age-related changes in TCR beta repertoire diversity using deep sequencing normalized with unique cDNA molecular identifiers.

CDR3 length: 14 amino acids, cysteine to phenylalanine. CDR3 DNA only is kept here, 42 bases in frame from base 1. Only a few counts were recorded for this clonotype. Its specific antigen is unknown. No base qualities exist here, and no much larger clone lies one base off it. Systemically healthy Caucasian individuals from Russia, 39 in total and aged roughly 6 to 100 years, were included as donors. Ten milliliters of peripheral blood were drawn from each donor into EDTA-treated Vacutainer tubes. PBMCs were isolated by Ficoll-Paque density-gradient centrifugation, with at least 6 million obtained per sample. Total RNA, at least 6 micrograms per sample, was extracted from PBMCs with Trizol reagent. Naive CD45RAhigh/CD27high T cell percentages were measured by flow cytometry on a PBMC aliquot from every donor. The method was 5' RACE. For sequencing, an Illumina HiSeq 2500 was employed. The second PCR ran for roughly 6 to 11 cycles and used a J-beta primer mix along with a sample-barcoded 5' primer. A template-switch 5' adaptor carrying 12 random nucleotides introduced a unique molecular identifier onto each TCR beta cDNA molecule. Each sample yielded at least 2.5 million CDR3-containing paired-end reads. All of the RNA was converted into first-strand cDNA using the Mint cDNA synthesis kit, with a TRBC-specific oligonucleotide serving as the primer. Following uracil-DNA glycosylase treatment, a first 18-cycle PCR with universal primers M1SS and BC2_uni_R was performed on all cDNA. The paper's processing steps were these. Normalization of each sample was performed by random selection of 1 million high-quality reads, each carrying a distinct molecular identifier. Instead of being binned into consensus sequences, reads that shared molecular identifiers were thrown out. MiTCR, set to a Q25 quality threshold and the strictest error-elimination algorithm, was used for CDR3 identification, clonotype clustering and error correction. A nonparametric unseen species model with Euler transformation was used to estimate lower-bound total TCR beta diversity. The public reads were quality trimmed at Q25 with fastp and then assembled into clones with MiXCR by TCRdb, keeping productive beta chains. Here each entry gathers all rows of one CDR3 protein and keeps the most common genes and DNA. What appears here as the V and J calls and clone size reflects TCRdb's work, not the paper's. The sample has 750,000 or so distinct CDR3 sequences on record, 20% to 30% of them singletons. Under 9.5% of the sample comes from the top ten.

Points the paper makes about the study in general: The long-lived group showed more naive CD4+ T cells, fewer expanded clones and increased TCR diversity than the aged group, suggesting age selection. Estimates of total diversity based on one million sequenced T cells were regarded as lower bounds and as underestimates. Because donor CMV infection status was unknown, age-related changes in expanded clonotypes were potentially confounded. Conclusive comparison of naive and antigen-experienced compartments was prevented by the profiling of bulk unsorted PBMCs. As age increased, observed TCR beta diversity per million T cells dropped in a roughly linear way, and a significant reduction was already evident by age 40. The percentage of naive T cells measured by flow cytometry correlated strongly with observed TCR beta diversity.

The same sample was also studied in work on T cells of mothers and their children. The second study's paper adds: Nine systemically healthy Caucasian individuals served as donors, namely three mothers together with their six children. cDNA synthesis used all of the extracted RNA, with roughly 1.5 ug of RNA in each 15 ul reaction. In the second PCR, the M1S primer added sample barcodes and 2-4 random nucleotides. Each mother yielded over 8.5 million TCR beta CDR3 reads and each child about 3 million reads. Thymic selection shapes the output of TCR recombination in a similar way in related and unrelated pairs, and inherited differences have a minor effect. Related mother-child pairs always showed normalized repertoire overlap that was slightly higher than in unrelated mother-child pairs, though the difference was never significant. Persistent microchimeric T cell clones were not detected, at a sensitivity of around 100 clones per million clonotypes. The study used deep NGS to compare TCR beta repertoires of mothers and children, seeking features distinguishing related mother-child pairs from unrelated individuals. Mothers averaged roughly 40 +/- 4 years of age and children averaged approximately 11 +/- 4 years. Libraries were sequenced on Illumina HiSeq 2000 with 100+100 nt paired-end reads after adapter ligation with NEBNext reagents. Mother and child libraries were prepared a month apart and sequenced in separate runs to prevent cross-contamination. Each donor had between roughly 450,000 and 2,300,000 distinct TCR beta clonotypes identified. Naive TCR beta clonotypes were estimated from low-frequency clonotypes matched to each donor's FACS-determined naive share, without sorting.

The receptor chain draws on TRBV12-3 or TRBV12-4 and TRBJ2-5, with an unclear D gene assignment. The DNA end is more similar to TRBJ2-1, so the J call may be wrong. Source material: blood. The receptor comes from a boy aged 5-17 years in good health. The CDR3 protein is CASSLATPYNEQFF. The DNA sequence is as follows: TGTGCCAGCAGTTTAGCTACCCCCTACAATGAGCAGTTCTTC.